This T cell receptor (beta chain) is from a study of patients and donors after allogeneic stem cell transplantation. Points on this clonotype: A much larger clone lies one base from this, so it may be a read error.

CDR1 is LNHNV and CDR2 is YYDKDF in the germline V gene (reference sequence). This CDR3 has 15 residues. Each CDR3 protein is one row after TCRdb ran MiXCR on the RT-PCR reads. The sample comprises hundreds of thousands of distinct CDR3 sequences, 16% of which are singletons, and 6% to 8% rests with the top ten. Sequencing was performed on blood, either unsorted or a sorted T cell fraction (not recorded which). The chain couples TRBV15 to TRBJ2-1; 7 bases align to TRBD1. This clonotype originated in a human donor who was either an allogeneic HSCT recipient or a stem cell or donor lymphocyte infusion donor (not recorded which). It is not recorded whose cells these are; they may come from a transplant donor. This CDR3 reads CATSPGQNSYNGQFF. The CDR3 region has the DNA TGTGCCACCAGCCCGGGACAGAACTCCTACAATGGGCAGTTCTTC.